The source of this TCR beta chain is a study of spatial heterogeneity in lung cancer. At the level of the study: More beta-chain than alpha-chain sequences were consistently detected.

This clonotype was recorded at least ten times. Stated time point: sample taken at primary tumor resection. Material for sequencing was whole RNA from tumor, nontumor lung or frozen PBMC, left unsorted. From the 5' RACE reads, TCRdb called clonotypes with MiXCR, one entry per CDR3 protein. The data show approximately 52,000 distinct CDR3 sequences, less than 5.5% seen once. Per the germline V gene, CDR1 is SGHTA and CDR2 is FQGNSA. The CDR3 contains 15 residues. V shed 3 bases and J 6 bases; nucleotides not matched to a gene: 10. J is TRBJ2-7 and V is TRBV7-2, with TRBD2 identical over 8 bases. This clonotype was sampled from a male donor with early-stage non-small cell lung cancer. Sequences were derived from PBMCs, sampled at surgery. In nucleotides, the CDR3 is TGTGCCAGCAGCTTGGTTGGGACTAGTCCTCGCGAGCAGTACTTC. It translates to CASSLVGTSPREQYF. The full variable domain, rest sourced from reference TRBV7-2 and TRBJ2-7, is GAGVSQSPSNKVTEKGKDVELRCDPISGHTALYWYRQSLGQGLEFLIYFQGNSAPDKSGLPSDRFSAERTGGSVSTLTIQRTQQEDSAVYLCASSLVGTSPREQYFGPGTRLTVT.